A single sample is the source of the 25 T cell receptor beta chains below, sequenced in a study of blood T cell repertoires in COVID-19. Clones were sequenced by immunoSEQ multiplex PCR, and TCRdb holds only the in-frame ones, with some missing. Found here are approximately 80,000 clones, 70% to 85% of them singletons; the top ten hold around 2.9%. What was sequenced was peripheral blood. Receptor source: a woman older than 75 with COVID-19, enrolled during active disease.

This clone has only a few counts. The genes are TRBV20-1 and TRBJ1-5; no definite D call. The germline gives CDR1 DFQATT, CDR2 SNEGSKA (reference sequence). Between the trimmed V and J ends, which lost 3 bases and 3 bases, there was a span of 9 bases. There are 13 residues in the CDR3. The CDR3 nucleotides read TGCAGTGCTAGTGGGCAAATCAATCAGCCCCAGCATTTT. This codes for CSASGQINQPQHF.

V is TRBV30 and J is TRBJ1-2, with a weak D call TRBD1 (5 bases). CDR3 size: 13 residues. From germline, CDR1 is GTSNPN and CDR2 SVGIG (reference sequence). The germline V and J ends were trimmed by 3 bases and 5 bases, with 13 bases remaining between them. The CDR3, as DNA: TGTGCCTGGAGATCGGGGGGTTGGTATGGCTACACCTTC. Translating gives CAWRSGGWYGYTF. The full variable domain, completed using reference TRBV30 and TRBJ1-2, is SQTIHQWPATLVQPVGSPLSLECTVEGTSNPNLYWYRQAAGRGLQLLFYSVGIGQISSEVPQNLSASRPQDRQFILSSKKLLLSDSGFYLCAWRSGGWYGYTFGSGTRLTVV.

This CDR3 reads CASSIERTAIYGYTF. The CDR3 DNA reads TGTGCCAGTAGTATAGAGCGGACAGCGATATATGGCTACACCTTC. This chain uses TRBV19 with TRBJ1-2; TRBD1 might be the D (6 bases). Between the trimmed V and J ends, which lost 0 bases and 5 bases, there was a span of 13 bases. CDR3 length: 15 residues. CDR1 is LNHDA, CDR2 SQIVND, per germline (reference sequence).

CDR3 bases: TGTGCCATCAGTGCTATTCAAGAGACCCAGTACTTC. Translated, it gives CAISAIQETQYF. The chain links TRBV10-3 to TRBJ2-5; D is uncertain. The germline gives CDR1 ENHRY, CDR2 SYGVKD. Trimming removed 4 bases from V and 2 bases from J, with 5 bases in between. The length of the CDR3 is 12 residues.

The V gene is TRBV6-5, the J gene TRBJ2-1; D possibly corresponds to TRBD1 (6 bases). Trimming took 5 bases from V and 8 from J, leaving 19 bases between them. Germline V gives CDR1 MNHEY, CDR2 SVGAGI. The CDR3 runs 15 residues. CDR3 coding DNA: TGTGCCAGCAGTCCCCGGTACTCAGGGGCTCATGAGCAGTTCTTC. Translated, it gives CASSPRYSGAHEQFF.

As for this clone: This specimen includes other DNA sequences encoding the same CDR3. V is TRBV5-1 and J is TRBJ2-3; D is undetermined. Germline CDR1 reads SGHRS; CDR2 reads YFSETQ. Trimming stripped 5 bases from V and 2 bases from J, with 9 bases between. The CDR3 has 13 amino acids. Here the CDR3 reads CASSPGYTDTQYF. CDR3 nucleotide sequence: TGCGCCAGCAGTCCGGGTTACACAGATACGCAGTATTTT.

V gene TRBV7-9 combines with J gene TRBJ2-3, with 7 bases lining up with TRBD2. This CDR3 region has 14 residues. Unmatched junction bases numbered 19, after V lost 11 bases and J lost 11 bases. From germline, CDR1 is SEHNR and CDR2 FQNEAQ (reference sequence). In nucleotides, the CDR3 is TGTGCCTCCCTGAGGCTAGCGGTGGATTTGGAGCAGTATTTT. Its protein product is CASLRLAVDLEQYF. The full variable domain, with the rest looked up from reference TRBV7-9 and TRBJ2-3, is DTGVSQNPRHKITKRGQNVTFRCDPISEHNRLYWYRQTLGQGPEFLTYFQNEAQLEKSRLLSDRFSAERPKGSFSTLEIQRTEQGDSAMYLCASLRLAVDLEQYFGPGTRLTVL.

The rearrangement links TRBV5-1 to TRBJ2-5; TRBD2 matches at 9 bases. Germline values: CDR1 SGHRS, CDR2 YFSETQ. V was pared by 4 bases and J by 4 bases, with 14 bases of the junction left unmatched. This CDR3 has 17 residues. The CDR3 DNA follows: TGCGCCAGCAGCACAGGGACTAGCAGTCGAATAAGAGAGACCCAGTACTTC. Its protein is CASSTGTSSRIRETQYF.

The chain recombines TRBV21-1 with TRBJ1-2; the table's D call TRBD1 went unverified against the DNA. TRBV21-1 is a pseudogene locus. CDR3 size: 16 residues. The CDR3 is CASTKDRGTASYGYTF. CDR3 sequence (DNA): TGTGCCAGCACCAAAGACAGGGGGACTGCTTCCTATGGCTACACCTTC.

This CDR3 is CASSSSGTAIDYGYTF. CDR3 bases: TGTGCCAGTAGTTCTTCCGGGACAGCCATAGACTATGGCTACACCTTC. This sequence joins TRBV19 and TRBJ1-2, with TRBD1 matching 7 bases. CDR3 length: 16 amino acids. The trim removed 5 bases at V and 3 bases at J, leaving 12 bases unmatched. Germline V gives CDR1 LNHDA, CDR2 SQIVND (reference sequence).

This clone was detected a few times. J is TRBJ1-2 and V is TRBV18, with 7 bases identical to TRBD1. This CDR3 comprises 15 residues. Germline trimming cut 1 base from V and 3 bases from J; bases unmatched to any gene: 5. Germline V CDR1 and CDR2: KGHSH, LQKENI. Written as DNA, the CDR3 is TGTGCCAGCTCACCACGGGCAGGGGGGTACTATGGCTACACCTTC. This translates into CASSPRAGGYYGYTF.

V and J are TRBV21-1 and TRBJ1-5. TRBV21-1 is a documented pseudogene. The CDR3 runs to 14 residues. CDR3 sequence (DNA): TGTGCCAGCACCAAGGGAGGGGACAATCAGCCCCAGCATTTT. Translated, it gives CASTKGGDNQPQHF.

The chain combines TRBV2 with TRBJ2-7; D might be TRBD1 (6 bases). CDR3 length: 14 residues. V lost 6 bases to trimming and J lost 2 bases, with 14 bases between them. The germline V gene has CDR1 SNHLY and CDR2 FYNNEI. The CDR3 DNA reads TGTGCCAGCAGGGGGGCCAGGGCACCCTACGAGCAGTACTTC. Translation gives CASRGARAPYEQYF.

CDR3: CASSLGLRTDTQYF. The CDR3 DNA follows: TGTGCCAGCAGCTTGGGGCTGCGCACAGATACGCAGTATTTT. This chain joins TRBV11-2 and TRBJ2-3; D is perhaps TRBD1 (5 bases). CDR1 SGHAT and CDR2 FQNNGV come from the germline V gene. The CDR3 totals 14 residues. With 3 bases removed from V and 1 base from J, the gap between germline ends came to 8 bases.

This chain joins TRBV6-4 and TRBJ2-3, with D possibly matching TRBD2 (5 bases). CDR1 is MRHNA, CDR2 SNTAGT, per germline. The CDR3 loop spans 16 amino acids. Deletions cut 0 bases from V and 1 base from J, with 11 bases between. CDR3 in amino acids: CASSDSRGPGTDTQYF. CDR3 bases: TGTGCCAGCAGTGACTCCAGAGGGCCAGGCACAGATACGCAGTATTTT.

The chain links TRBV27 to TRBJ2-4, with 7 bases fitting TRBD2. Germline assignment: CDR1 MNHEY and CDR2 SMNVEV (reference sequence). CDR3 length equals 16 residues. The trim removed 3 bases at V and 0 bases at J, leaving 5 bases unmatched. The CDR3 DNA reads as TGTGCCAGCAGTTTTAGTGGGACTATAGCCAAAAACATTCAGTACTTC. It translates to CASSFSGTIAKNIQYF.

This chain connects TRBV12-3 or TRBV12-4 to TRBJ1-1; D gene ambiguous. The V gene lost 6 bases and the J gene lost 5 bases, with 13 bases spanning the gap. The CDR3 loop spans 13 amino acids. The DNA of the CDR3 is TGTGCCAGCAGCCCGGATGAGGGAACTGAAGCTTTCTTT. Translation gives CASSPDEGTEAFF.

This chain uses TRBV28 with TRBJ2-7; 10 bases match TRBD2. V shed 6 bases, J shed 4 bases, and the junction held 18 bases outside the gene matches. The CDR3 spans 18 residues. Looked up from germline, CDR1 is MDHEN and CDR2 is SYDVKM. The CDR3 sequence: CASSPPPEREGRMYEQYF. In nucleotides, the CDR3 is TGTGCCAGCAGCCCCCCCCCGGAGCGGGAGGGCAGGATGTACGAGCAGTACTTC.

The V and J genes are TRBV28 and TRBJ2-1; TRBD1 matches 8 bases. Germline CDR1 is MDHEN and CDR2 is SYDVKM. The junction had 3 bases not matched to a gene; V was cut back by 6 bases and J by 2 bases. This CDR3 comprises 14 residues. As DNA, the CDR3 is TGTGCCAGCAGAGGACAGGGCCCCTACAATGAGCAGTTCTTC. Amino acid sequence: CASRGQGPYNEQFF. The complete variable domain, with remaining parts taken from reference TRBV28 and TRBJ2-1, reads DVKVTQSSRYLVKRTGEKVFLECVQDMDHENMFWYRQDPGLGLRLIYFSYDVKMKEKGDIPEGYSVSREKKERFSLILESASTNQTSMYLCASRGQGPYNEQFFGPGTRLTVL.

The rearrangement joins TRBV2 to TRBJ1-1; no firm D call. CDR1 is SNHLY, CDR2 FYNNEI, per germline. Trimming shortened V by 5 bases and J by 4 bases, and 5 bases separated the two germline ends. The CDR3 runs 11 residues. CDR3 region: CASSFGTEAFF. In DNA, the CDR3 is TGTGCCAGCAGTTTCGGCACTGAAGCTTTCTTT.

The J gene is TRBJ1-4, the V gene TRBV21-1; TRBD1, the D gene given by the table, was not confirmed from the DNA. TRBV21-1 constitutes a pseudogene. CDR3 length equals 19 residues. CDR3 bases: TGTGCCAGCAGCAAAAATGAGCCAGGGGGTGACTCGACTAATGAAAAACTGTTTTTT. It specifies CASSKNEPGGDSTNEKLFF.

Written as DNA, the CDR3 is TGTGCCAGCTCTCTGGTTGGAGGCGGGGAGCAGTACTTC. Its translation: CASSLVGGGEQYF. The chain links TRBV2 to TRBJ2-7; D might be TRBD2 (5 bases). This CDR3 comprises 13 residues. Trimming cost V 8 bases and J 7 bases, with 18 bases left between them. Germline CDR1 and CDR2: SNHLY and FYNNEI.

The genes are TRBV7-3 and TRBJ2-3; 11 bases line up with TRBD2. The CDR3 has 17 residues. Germline CDR1 reads SGHTA; CDR2 reads FQGTGA. J lost 5 bases, V lost 5 bases, and 12 bases had no gene match. CDR3 loop: CASSPSLAGGPKDTQYF. The DNA for the CDR3 is TGTGCCAGCAGCCCCTCATTAGCGGGAGGGCCGAAAGATACGCAGTATTTT.

The DNA of the CDR3 is TGTGCCAGCAGTGACGCCAGGGTGTACGAGCAGTACTTC. This translates into CASSDARVYEQYF. This sequence joins TRBV6-4 and TRBJ2-7; tentative D call: TRBD1 (5 bases). Per the germline V gene, CDR1 is MRHNA and CDR2 is SNTAGT. The CDR3 extends over 13 amino acids. Deletions cut 2 bases from V and 4 bases from J, with 9 bases between.

The CDR3 loop is CASSQGLGGVVGELFF. CDR3 DNA: TGCGCCAGCAGCCAGGGGTTGGGGGGTGTAGTCGGGGAGCTGTTTTTT. The chain combines TRBV4-3 with TRBJ2-2; possibly TRBD2 for D (6 bases). CDR1 and CDR2 (germline): LGHNA, YSLEER. The V gene lost 3 bases and the J gene lost 7 bases, with 18 bases spanning the gap. This CDR3 has 16 amino acids.